Listed below are T cell receptor beta chains from one sample, sequenced in a study of cytomegalovirus exposure and HLA in healthy donors. Profiling relied on immunoSEQ multiplex PCR, and the TCRdb table lists in-frame clones only, not all of them. The sample comprises roughly 45,000 clones, about half of which are singletons, and approximately 5.6% rests with the top ten. Sequencing input: PBMCs. Receptor source: a man aged 55 to 69 in good health and CMV-seronegative. Each CDR3 is given with its conserved first and last residue. Each record gives: D gene, V gene, J gene, clone size, CDR3 DNA, CDR3 protein. A D gene is named only where the DNA matches it firmly. Clone size, where shown, is once, few, many, or a class for clones that have expanded.

TRBD2,TRBV7-2,TRBJ2-1,.,TGTGCCAGCAGCCAGATGCGGGGGTGGCAGTTCTTC,CASSQMRGWQFF
.,TRBV5-1,TRBJ2-7,.,TGCGCCAGCAGCTTGGATGGAGGGTCCTACGAGCAGTACTTC,CASSLDGGSYEQYF
TRBD1,TRBV19,TRBJ2-1,.,TGTGCCAGTAGTATTCGGGGGGACAGGGCCGAGCAGTTCTTC,CASSIRGDRAEQFF
TRBD1,TRBV13,TRBJ1-2,.,TGTGCCAGCAGCTTCGGACAGGGCTACTATGGCTACACCTTC,CASSFGQGYYGYTF
TRBD1,TRBV10-3,TRBJ1-2,.,TGTGCCATCAGTGAACAGGGGTACGATGGCTACACCTTC,CAISEQGYDGYTF
.,TRBV20-1,TRBJ2-7,.,TGCAGTGCTACGGACAGTAACAAGCAGTACTTC,CSATDSNKQYF
TRBD1,TRBV5-1,TRBJ1-1,few,TGCGCCAGCAGGGGTGACAGGGGTCTTACGGGGGGCACTGAAGCTTTCTTT,CASRGDRGLTGGTEAFF
.,TRBV6-5,TRBJ2-3,.,TGTGCCAGCAGTATACAGGGCACAGATACGCAGTATTTT,CASSIQGTDTQYF
.,TRBV12-5,TRBJ2-5,once,TGTGCTAGTGGGCCGGGACTGGTACGAGAAGAGACCCAGTACTTC,CASGPGLVREETQYF
.,TRBV10-3,TRBJ1-5,few,TGTGCCATCAGTGACAGGGTGAATCAGCCCCAGCATTTT,CAISDRVNQPQHF
.,TRBV4-1,TRBJ1-1,.,TGCGCCAGCAGCCAAGTGACTAATTCGAACACTGAAGCTTTCTTT,CASSQVTNSNTEAFF
.,TRBV6-1,TRBJ1-2,.,TGTGCCAGCAGTGAGGGGCCCGGGCGATTCCATGGCTACACCTTC,CASSEGPGRFHGYTF
TRBD1,TRBV5-4,TRBJ2-1,.,TGTGCCAGCAGTCCGACAGGGGCAAGCATGGACAATGAGCAGTTCTTC,CASSPTGASMDNEQFF
TRBD2,TRBV6-1,TRBJ2-3,medium-sized,TGTGCCAGCAGTGAAGCTGCGGGAGAACCCACAGATACGCAGTATTTT,CASSEAAGEPTDTQYF
.,TRBV2,TRBJ1-1,.,TGTGCCAGCACGAGGGTCGGCACTGAAGCTTTCTTT,CASTRVGTEAFF
.,TRBV4-2,TRBJ2-4,.,TGTGCCAGCAGCCAAGCCACCGGACAGCAGCAGGGGATGGGCATTCAGTACTTC,CASSQATGQQQGMGIQYF
TRBD2,TRBV5-1,TRBJ2-1,.,TGCGCCAGCAGAACAGCGGGAGGGTCCTACAATGAGCAGTTCTTC,CASRTAGGSYNEQFF
TRBD1,TRBV13,TRBJ2-5,.,TGTGCCAGCAGAGACAGGGTTGGAGAGACCCAGTACTTC,CASRDRVGETQYF
TRBD2,TRBV5-1,TRBJ2-1,few,TGCGCCAGCAGCTTCATACTAGCGCTCTCCTACAATGAGCAGTTCTTC,CASSFILALSYNEQFF
.,TRBV6-5,TRBJ1-2,.,TGTGCCAGCAGTCCGCGCGAGGGTGACGGCTACACCTTC,CASSPREGDGYTF
TRBD1,TRBV7-6,TRBJ2-5,few,TGTGCCAGCAGCCCAGGGGGAAGAGAGACCCAGTACTTC,CASSPGGRETQYF
TRBD1,TRBV28,TRBJ1-5,.,TGTGCCAGCAGTGCACAGGGGGCGCGTCAGCCCCAGCATTTT,CASSAQGARQPQHF
TRBD2,TRBV29-1,TRBJ2-3,few,TGCAGCGTTTGGGCGGGAGGGGGCACAGATACGCAGTATTTT,CSVWAGGGTDTQYF